The subject of this entry is one T cell receptor (beta chain). The target antigen is unknown. This record belongs to a study of PD-1 blockade in classical Hodgkin lymphoma. The sample's time point: newly diagnosed, previously untreated cHL patient sample. After PBMCs were thawed, their CD8+ T cells were isolated by magnetic negative selection. The study compared against PBMCs from newly diagnosed, untreated classical Hodgkin lymphoma. The repertoire was sequenced with immunoSEQ multiplex PCR; TCRdb's copy has only in-frame clones and lacks some. This table has some 21,000 clones, around 87% appearing once. V lost 5 bases to trimming and J lost 5 bases; unmatched junction nucleotides: 5. Germline CDR1 and CDR2: SNHLY and FYNNEI. The CDR3 is 14 residues long. Study results and limitations: Why the repertoires differ is still unclear, perhaps disease activity or prior therapy. Healthy donors were reported to have higher baseline TCR diversity than newly diagnosed patients.

Input material: CD8+ T cells from blood. V is TRBV2 and J is TRBJ1-4, with 7 bases that match TRBD1. The TCR was taken from a human donor with classical Hodgkin lymphoma. CDR3 sequence (DNA): TGTGCCAGCAGTCGCCGGGACAGCAATGAAAAACTGTTTTTT. Translating it yields CASSRRDSNEKLFF.